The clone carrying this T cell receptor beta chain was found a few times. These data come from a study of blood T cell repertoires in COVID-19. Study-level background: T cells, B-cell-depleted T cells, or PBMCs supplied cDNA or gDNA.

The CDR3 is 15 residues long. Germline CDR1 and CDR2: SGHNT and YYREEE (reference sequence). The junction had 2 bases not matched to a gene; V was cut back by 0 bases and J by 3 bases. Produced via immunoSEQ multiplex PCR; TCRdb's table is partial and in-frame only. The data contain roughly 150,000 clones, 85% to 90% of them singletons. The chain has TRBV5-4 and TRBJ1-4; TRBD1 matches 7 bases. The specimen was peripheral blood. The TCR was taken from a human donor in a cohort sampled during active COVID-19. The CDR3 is CASSLGDRPNEKLFF. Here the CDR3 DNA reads TGTGCCAGCAGCTTGGGGGACAGACCTAATGAAAAACTGTTTTTT.